This entry concerns a single T cell receptor (beta chain). Its cognate antigen is unknown. Germline V CDR1 and CDR2: SNHLY, FYNNEI. Trimming removed 8 bases at V and 4 bases at J, with 14 bases between. The length of the CDR3 is 13 residues. This specimen comes from a study of long-term antiretroviral therapy in people with HIV. Overall study findings and caveats: Missing from the dataset were any data on ART adherence, viral resistance or therapy changes.

Run at survey level, the immunoSEQ assay was version v3.0. Measured with immunoSEQ multiplex PCR; TCRdb has only the in-frame clones, and not every one. The repertoire holds approximately 16,000 clones, just under 80% seen once, with 13% in the top ten. Treatment for all HIV-infected participants took place in the United States. V and J are TRBV2 and TRBJ1-1; no clear D. The sequencing used unsorted PBMCs, collected more than 3.1 years after starting antiretroviral therapy. The sequence came from a middle-aged woman with HIV. CDR3 nucleotide sequence: TGTGCCAGCTGGATCGTATCGGGCACTGAAGCTTTCTTT. This sequence encodes CASWIVSGTEAFF.